Sequencing of this TCR beta chain was carried out in a study of T-cell memory formation after mild COVID-19. Concerning this clonotype: Its specificity is unknown.

The germline CDR1 and CDR2 sequences are SGDLS and YYNGEE. V lost 4 bases, J lost 5 bases, and 6 bases stayed unmatched. The CDR3 runs 14 residues. Points from the study as a whole: Clones shrinking between day 15 and 85 showed a balanced CD4/CD8 split, and those that grew later tilted toward CD4+. Contracting CD8+ clones were enriched in EMRA, CD4+ mainly in CM and EM.

The 5'RACE method, run with constant-segment primers, produced TCR alpha and TCR beta cDNA libraries (carrying sample barcodes and UMIs). From the 5' RACE reads, TCRdb called clonotypes with MiXCR, one entry per CDR3 protein. The table records some 300,000 distinct CDR3 sequences, 20% to 25% of them present only once. The rearrangement joins TRBV9 to TRBJ1-1; the match to TRBD1 covers 9 bases. The sequenced sample consisted of PBMCs or a T cell subset sorted from them (not recorded which). This TCR derives from a man in his late teens or twenties who had mild COVID-19 (a few samples of this study predate the infection). Cell type and time point are not known. This chain's CDR3 is CASSMGQGVTEAFF. CDR3 DNA sequence: TGTGCCAGCAGCATGGGACAGGGAGTGACTGAAGCTTTCTTT.